Shown below are 14 T cell receptor beta chains from a single sample sequenced in a study of a mutant IDH1 vaccine in newly diagnosed glioma. Antigens of these TCRs are unknown. Time point described: week 5, during vaccination. Vaccination used 300 ug of mutant IDH1 20-mer peptide per dose, with topical imiquimod. Assay: immunoSEQ multiplex PCR; the TCRdb copy retains only in-frame clones and omits some. The table records tens of thousands of clones, 75% to 95% of them present only once. The source material was PBMCs, sampled from a glioma patient whose treatment included an IDH1 peptide vaccine. These receptors originate from a woman between 45 and 60 years old with glioma.

The chain joins TRBV28 to TRBJ1-6, with D perhaps matching TRBD1 (5 bases). V was clipped by 6 bases and J by 10 bases, with 22 bases between them. This CDR3 contains 16 residues. The germline V gene has CDR1 MDHEN and CDR2 SYDVKM. The CDR3 loop is CASSTPEWGNGSPLHF. As DNA, the CDR3 is TGTGCCAGCAGCACGCCCGAGTGGGGGAATGGATCACCCCTCCACTTT.

This chain joins TRBV27 and TRBJ2-1, with 13 bases fitting TRBD2. V lost 5 bases and J lost 7; bases outside the gene matches: 8. The CDR3 contains 16 residues. CDR1 is MNHEY and CDR2 is SMNVEV in the germline V gene (reference sequence). The DNA of the CDR3 is TGTGCCAGCAGTAAATTAGGGACTAGCGGGAAAAATGAGCAGTTCTTC. It yields the protein CASSKLGTSGKNEQFF.

This sequence joins TRBV4-1 and TRBJ1-6; D unclear. Trimming pared 0 bases from V and 7 bases from J, leaving 10 bases between. Germline V gene data show CDR1 as MGHRA and CDR2 as YSYEKL. The CDR3 extends over 15 amino acids. The CDR3 bases are TGCGCCAGCAGCCAAGATATTGGGAGGAATTCACCCCTCCACTTT. Translation: CASSQDIGRNSPLHF.

The count of this clone is one. The J gene is TRBJ1-5, the V gene TRBV2; D is possibly TRBD1 (5 bases). Per germline, CDR1 SNHLY and CDR2 FYNNEI. CDR3 size: 12 residues. Trimming cost V 6 bases and J 2 bases, with 5 bases left between them. Here the CDR3 DNA reads TGTGCCAGCAGGACAGGCAATCAGCCCCAGCATTTT. Its protein product is CASRTGNQPQHF.

The rearrangement joins TRBV5-1 to TRBJ1-4; 9 bases fit TRBD1. V was clipped by 5 bases and J by 0 bases; unmatched bases: 11. The CDR3 spans 18 residues. CDR1 and CDR2 from the germline V gene are SGHRS and YFSETQ. The CDR3 is CASRRTGDPDSTNEKLFF. CDR3 coding DNA: TGCGCCAGCAGACGGACAGGGGACCCTGATTCAACTAATGAAAAACTGTTTTTT. The complete variable domain, with remaining parts taken from reference TRBV5-1 and TRBJ1-4, reads KAGVTQTPRYLIKTRGQQVTLSCSPISGHRSVSWYQQTPGQGLQFLFEYFSETQRNKGNFPGRFSGRQFSNSRSEMNVSTLELGDSALYLCASRRTGDPDSTNEKLFFGSGTQLSVL.

The chain is built from TRBV30 and TRBJ2-1; 7 bases are a match to TRBD2. This CDR3 comprises 14 residues. V shed 4 bases and J 0 bases; nucleotides not matched to a gene: 3. Germline loops: CDR1 GTSNPN, CDR2 SVGIG (reference sequence). The DNA of the CDR3 is TGTGCCTGGAAGCGCGGGAGCTCCTACAATGAGCAGTTCTTC. Translating it yields CAWKRGSSYNEQFF. Using reference TRBV30 and TRBJ2-1 for the parts outside the CDR3, the full variable domain is SQTIHQWPATLVQPVGSPLSLECTVEGTSNPNLYWYRQAAGRGLQLLFYSVGIGQISSEVPQNLSASRPQDRQFILSSKKLLLSDSGFYLCAWKRGSSYNEQFFGPGTRLTVL.

V is TRBV28 and J is TRBJ2-3; D possibly matches TRBD1 or TRBD2 (6 bases each). The V end lost 7 bases, the J end lost 2 bases, and 22 bases lay between the germline ends. Germline lookup yields CDR1 MDHEN and CDR2 SYDVKM. This CDR3 contains 17 residues. The CDR3 here is CASNPRGGGQSTDTQYF. CDR3 sequence (DNA): TGTGCCAGCAACCCCAGAGGGGGAGGACAGTCCACAGATACGCAGTATTTT. Combining the CDR3 with reference TRBV28 and TRBJ2-3 gives the whole variable domain DVKVTQSSRYLVKRTGEKVFLECVQDMDHENMFWYRQDPGLGLRLIYFSYDVKMKEKGDIPEGYSVSREKKERFSLILESASTNQTSMYLCASNPRGGGQSTDTQYFGPGTRLTVL.

The V gene is TRBV13, the J gene TRBJ2-1; TRBD2 matches at 8 bases. This CDR3 contains 16 residues. CDR1 PRHDT and CDR2 FYEKMQ come from the germline V gene (reference sequence). After removal of 4 bases from V and 1 base from J, the junction contained 6 bases not matched to a gene. Here the CDR3 reads CASSSREGLSYNEQFF. CDR3 sequence (DNA): TGTGCCAGCAGCTCCCGGGAGGGCCTGTCCTACAATGAGCAGTTCTTC.

The chain is built from TRBV5-4 and TRBJ2-2, with unresolved D. Germline V gene sequence: CDR1 SGHNT, CDR2 YYREEE (reference sequence). Between the trimmed V and J ends, which lost 5 bases and 7 bases, there was a span of 12 bases. This CDR3 contains 13 residues. The CDR3 sequence: CASRVRGSGELFF. CDR3 coding DNA: TGTGCCAGCAGAGTGAGAGGTAGCGGGGAGCTGTTTTTT.

The CDR3 DNA is TGTGCCAGCAGCTTCCGGAATGAGCAGTACTTC. Its translation is CASSFRNEQYF. The chain has TRBV5-4 and TRBJ2-7; D ambiguous. The CDR3 is 11 amino acids. CDR1 is SGHNT and CDR2 is YYREEE in the germline V gene (reference sequence). Between the trimmed V and J ends, which lost 2 bases and 7 bases, there was a span of 7 bases.

The rearrangement joins TRBV28 to TRBJ2-1, with no clear D. CDR3 length: 14 residues. The V end was cut by 4 bases, the J end by 1 base, with 8 bases between. CDR1 is MDHEN and CDR2 is SYDVKM in the germline V gene. This CDR3 is CASSSPLSYNEQFF. CDR3 sequence (DNA): TGTGCCAGCAGTTCCCCCCTGTCCTACAATGAGCAGTTCTTC.

The CDR3 region is CASSSGTGATYGYTF. The CDR3 nucleotides read TGTGCCAGCAGCTCCGGGACAGGGGCCACCTATGGCTACACCTTC. The chain combines TRBV5-4 with TRBJ1-2; 10 nucleotides match TRBD1. The CDR3 is 15 residues long. The germline V gene encodes CDR1 SGHNT and CDR2 YYREEE (reference sequence). Unmatched junction bases numbered 6, after V lost 3 bases and J lost 4 bases.

This chain uses TRBV6-1 with TRBJ1-1; 7 bases agree with TRBD1. J lost 2 bases, V lost 4 bases, and 4 bases had no gene match. CDR3 length: 14 residues. The V gene's germline CDR1 is MNHNS and CDR2 SASEGT. The CDR3 is CASSGDRSNTEAFF. CDR3 in DNA: TGTGCCAGCAGTGGGGACAGAAGTAACACTGAAGCTTTCTTT.

The V call is TRBV12-5, the J call TRBJ1-5; no reliable D call. Looked up from germline, CDR1 is LGHNT and CDR2 is FRNRAP. V lost 1 base and J 2 bases, leaving 3 bases between the germline ends. The CDR3 totals 13 residues. CDR3 DNA sequence: TGTGCTAGTGGTTTGGCCCGCAATCAGCCCCAGCATTTT. Protein: CASGLARNQPQHF.